This is a list of T cell receptor beta chains from one sample in a study of cytomegalovirus exposure and HLA in healthy donors. Clones were read by immunoSEQ multiplex PCR, and TCRdb kept only the in-frame ones, dropping some. The profile shows under 140,000 clones, about 80% of them singletons. Sequencing input: PBMCs. These receptors originate from a woman in her sixties or seventies in good health and CMV-seropositive. The conserved cysteine and the conserved F or W are not part of the CDR3 here.

cdr3_aa | v_call
ASSFDQREYNEQF | TRBV28
ASSPAGSGDIQY | TRBV18
ASSLYSGQGETQY | TRBV11-3
ASSEKRVVTNEKLF | TRBV7-8
ASSPGQGRYEQY | TRBV6-5
ASSHSEAAPGAF | TRBV4-1
ASSDSQGLAGSYGELF | TRBV9
ASSEGVGAYGYT | TRBV2
ASSLGSADTQY | TRBV7-7
SVGPQRDRTEAF | TRBV29-1
ASSQGLAALREQY | TRBV5-5
ASSLRTGGTDTQY | TRBV5-4
ASSDFIENTEAF | TRBV18
ASSPPAGGKDTQY | TRBV18
AASSGHYEQY | TRBV27
SSSLGGTEFETQY | TRBV7-9
ASSFAREQY | TRBV7-6
ASSLVIRSGANVLT | TRBV7-2
ASSEQGTSSYEQY | TRBV6-1
ASSYGSGQGYDEQY | TRBV6-5
ASSQETAETQY | TRBV4-2
ASSSPQRSYNEQF | TRBV5-4
ASSRGTGTASTRQQY | TRBV28
ASSSSMASGRAGDTQY | TRBV5-1
ASGQGINTGELF | TRBV19
AYTPLGGRLVTYEQY | TRBV2
ASRLGTLGPEQF | TRBV11-2
ASSYPGQNYGYT | TRBV6-6